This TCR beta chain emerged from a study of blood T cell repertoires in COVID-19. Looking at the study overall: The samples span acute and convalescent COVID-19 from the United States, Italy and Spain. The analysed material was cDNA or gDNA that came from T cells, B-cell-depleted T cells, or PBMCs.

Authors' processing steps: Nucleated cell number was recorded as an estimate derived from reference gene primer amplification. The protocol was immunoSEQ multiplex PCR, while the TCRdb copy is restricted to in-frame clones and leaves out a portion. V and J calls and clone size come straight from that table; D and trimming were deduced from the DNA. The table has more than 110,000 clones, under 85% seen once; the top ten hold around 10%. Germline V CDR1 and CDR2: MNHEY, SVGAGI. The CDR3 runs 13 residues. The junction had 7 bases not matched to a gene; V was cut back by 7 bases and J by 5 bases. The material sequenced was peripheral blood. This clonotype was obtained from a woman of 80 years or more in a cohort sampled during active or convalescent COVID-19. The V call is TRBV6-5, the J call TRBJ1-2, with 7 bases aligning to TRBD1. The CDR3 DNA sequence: TGTGCCAGCATGGTCCGGGACAGTTATGGCTACACCTTC. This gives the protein CASMVRDSYGYTF.